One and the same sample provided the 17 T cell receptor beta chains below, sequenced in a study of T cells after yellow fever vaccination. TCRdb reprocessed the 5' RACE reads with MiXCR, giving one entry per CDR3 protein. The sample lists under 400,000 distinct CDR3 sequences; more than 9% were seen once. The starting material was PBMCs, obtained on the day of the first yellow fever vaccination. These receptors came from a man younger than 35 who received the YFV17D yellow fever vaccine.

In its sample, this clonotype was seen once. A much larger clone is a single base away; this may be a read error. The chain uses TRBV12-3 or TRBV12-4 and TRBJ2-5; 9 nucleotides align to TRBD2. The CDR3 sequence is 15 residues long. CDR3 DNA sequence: TGTGCCAGCAGGTCTCTAGCGGGGTCCCAAGAGACCAAGTACTTC. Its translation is CASRSLAGSQETKYF.

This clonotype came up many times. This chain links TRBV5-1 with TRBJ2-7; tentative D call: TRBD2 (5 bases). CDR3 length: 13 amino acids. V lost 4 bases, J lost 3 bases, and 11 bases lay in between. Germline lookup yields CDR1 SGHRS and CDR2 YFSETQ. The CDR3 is CASSRQADYEQYF. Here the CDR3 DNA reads TGCGCCAGCAGCCGCCAAGCGGACTACGAGCAGTACTTC.

The CDR3 coding sequence is TGCGCCAGCAGCCCTGGGACAGGGGTGAGAGAGACCCAGTACTTC. It specifies CASSPGTGVRETQYF. The chain couples TRBV4-1 to TRBJ2-5; 10 nucleotides match TRBD1. The germline V gene has CDR1 MGHRA and CDR2 YSYEKL. Trimming cost V 4 bases and J 4 bases; bases outside gene matches: 6. CDR3 length: 15 amino acids.

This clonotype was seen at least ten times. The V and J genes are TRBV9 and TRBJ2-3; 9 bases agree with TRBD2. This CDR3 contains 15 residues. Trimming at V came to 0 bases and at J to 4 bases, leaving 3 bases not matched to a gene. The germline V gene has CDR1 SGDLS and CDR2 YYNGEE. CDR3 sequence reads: CASSVASGAPDTQYF. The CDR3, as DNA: TGTGCCAGCAGCGTAGCTAGCGGGGCCCCAGATACGCAGTATTTT. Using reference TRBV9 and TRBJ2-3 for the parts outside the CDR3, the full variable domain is DSGVTQTPKHLITATGQRVTLRCSPRSGDLSVYWYQQSLDQGLQFLIQYYNGEERAKGNILERFSAQQFPDLHSELNLSSLELGDSALYFCASSVASGAPDTQYFGPGTRLTVL.

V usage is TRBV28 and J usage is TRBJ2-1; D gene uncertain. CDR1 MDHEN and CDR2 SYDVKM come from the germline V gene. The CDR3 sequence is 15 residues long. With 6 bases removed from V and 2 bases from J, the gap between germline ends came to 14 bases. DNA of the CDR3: TGTGCCAGCAGCTCGCAAGACGCCCCCTACAATGAGCAGTTCTTC. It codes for CASSSQDAPYNEQFF. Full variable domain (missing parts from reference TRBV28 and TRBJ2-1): DVKVTQSSRYLVKRTGEKVFLECVQDMDHENMFWYRQDPGLGLRLIYFSYDVKMKEKGDIPEGYSVSREKKERFSLILESASTNQTSMYLCASSSQDAPYNEQFFGPGTRLTVL.

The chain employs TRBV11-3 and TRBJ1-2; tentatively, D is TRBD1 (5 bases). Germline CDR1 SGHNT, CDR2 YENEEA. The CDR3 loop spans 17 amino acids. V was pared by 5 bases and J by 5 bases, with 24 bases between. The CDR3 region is CASSHPVYRPNLYGYTF. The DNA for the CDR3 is TGTGCCAGCAGCCACCCGGTCTACAGGCCTAACCTATATGGCTACACCTTC.

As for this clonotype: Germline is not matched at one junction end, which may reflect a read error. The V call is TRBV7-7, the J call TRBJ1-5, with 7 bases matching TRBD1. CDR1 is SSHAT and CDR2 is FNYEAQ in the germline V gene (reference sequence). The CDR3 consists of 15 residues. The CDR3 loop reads CASSLDRQGTQPQHF. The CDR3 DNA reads TGTGCTAGCAGCTTAGATAGACAGGGAACTCAGCCCCAGCATTTT.

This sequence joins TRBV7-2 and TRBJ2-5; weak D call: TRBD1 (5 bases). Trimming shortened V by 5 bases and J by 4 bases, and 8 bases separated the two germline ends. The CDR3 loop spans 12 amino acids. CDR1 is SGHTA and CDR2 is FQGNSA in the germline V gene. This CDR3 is CASSGAAETQYF. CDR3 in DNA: TGTGCCAGCAGCGGGGCGGCAGAGACCCAGTACTTC.

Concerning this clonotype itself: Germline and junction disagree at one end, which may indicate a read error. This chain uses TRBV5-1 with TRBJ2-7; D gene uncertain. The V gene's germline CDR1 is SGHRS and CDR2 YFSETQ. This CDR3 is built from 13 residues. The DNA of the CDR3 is TGCGCCAGCAGCCCCGCGGTCTCCCACGAGCAGTACTTC. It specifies CASSPAVSHEQYF.

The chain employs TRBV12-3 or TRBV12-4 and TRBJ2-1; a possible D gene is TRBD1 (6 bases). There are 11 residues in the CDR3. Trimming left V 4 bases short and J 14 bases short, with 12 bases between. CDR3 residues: CASSYRVREFF. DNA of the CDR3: TGTGCCAGCAGTTACAGGGTCCGTGAGTTCTTC.

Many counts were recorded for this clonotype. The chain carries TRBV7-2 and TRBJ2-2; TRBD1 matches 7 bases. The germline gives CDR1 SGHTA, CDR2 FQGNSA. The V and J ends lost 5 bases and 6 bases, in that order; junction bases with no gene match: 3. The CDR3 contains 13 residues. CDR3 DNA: TGTGCCAGCAGCCTTGACAGGGCCGGGGAGCTGTTTTTT. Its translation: CASSLDRAGELFF.

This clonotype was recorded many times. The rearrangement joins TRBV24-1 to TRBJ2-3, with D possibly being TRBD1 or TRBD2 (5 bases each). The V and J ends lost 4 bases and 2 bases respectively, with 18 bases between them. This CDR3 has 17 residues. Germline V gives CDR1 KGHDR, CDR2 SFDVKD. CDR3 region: CATSEGPSSGATDTQYF. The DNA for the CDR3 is TGTGCCACCAGTGAGGGGCCTAGCAGTGGTGCCACAGATACGCAGTATTTT.

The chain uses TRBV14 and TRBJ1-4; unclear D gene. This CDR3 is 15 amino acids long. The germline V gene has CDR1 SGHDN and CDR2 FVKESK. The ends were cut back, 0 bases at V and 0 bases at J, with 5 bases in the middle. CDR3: CASSQDRATNEKLFF. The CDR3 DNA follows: TGTGCCAGCAGCCAAGACCGTGCAACTAATGAAAAACTGTTTTTT.

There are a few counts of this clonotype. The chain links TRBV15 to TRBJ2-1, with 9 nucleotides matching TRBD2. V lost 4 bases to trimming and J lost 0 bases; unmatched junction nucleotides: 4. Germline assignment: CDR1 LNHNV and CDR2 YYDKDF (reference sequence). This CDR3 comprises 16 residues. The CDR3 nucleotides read TGTGCCACCAGCACCCCTAGCGGGGTCTCCTACAATGAGCAGTTCTTC. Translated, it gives CATSTPSGVSYNEQFF.

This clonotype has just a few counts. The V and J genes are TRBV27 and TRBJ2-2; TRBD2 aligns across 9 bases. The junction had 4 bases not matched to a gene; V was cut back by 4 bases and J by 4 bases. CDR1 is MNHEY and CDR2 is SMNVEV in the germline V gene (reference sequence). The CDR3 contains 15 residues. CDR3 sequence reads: CASSSLAGPTGELFF. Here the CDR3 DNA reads TGTGCCAGCAGTTCTCTAGCGGGGCCCACCGGGGAGCTGTTTTTT.

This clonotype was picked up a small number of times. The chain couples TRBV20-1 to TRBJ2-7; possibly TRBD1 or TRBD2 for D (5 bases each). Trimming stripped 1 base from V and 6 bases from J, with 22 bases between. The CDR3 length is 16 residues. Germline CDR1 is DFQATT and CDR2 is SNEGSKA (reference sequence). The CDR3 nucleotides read TGCAGTGCTAGAGCCCCTTGGCGAGGGGTCGGTGGCGAGCAGTACTTC. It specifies CSARAPWRGVGGEQYF.

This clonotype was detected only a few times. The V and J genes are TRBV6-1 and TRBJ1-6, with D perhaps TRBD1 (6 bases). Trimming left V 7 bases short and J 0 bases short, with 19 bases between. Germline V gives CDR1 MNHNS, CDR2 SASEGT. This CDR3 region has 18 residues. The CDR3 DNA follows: TGTGCCAGCATCCCAATGGGGGCGGGAAGCTCCTATAATTCACCCCTCCACTTT. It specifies CASIPMGAGSSYNSPLHF.